This T cell receptor (beta chain) came from a study of OX40 agonist ivuxolimab in advanced cancers. About the research overall: Treatment of patients was with ivuxolimab, an agonistic anti-OX40 (CD134) antibody. It was permissible to have had prior anti-PD-1, anti-PD-L1 or anti-CTLA-4 therapy, and around 40% had some.

This clone occurred once. Blood got drawn at baseline, again on cycle 4 day 1, and then on cycle 7 day 1. The CDR3 is made up of 14 amino acids. Germline CDR1 reads MNHEY; CDR2 reads SVGAGI. Trimming took 6 bases from V and 2 from J, leaving 14 bases between them. The data were produced by immunoSEQ multiplex PCR, yet TCRdb's version contains in-frame clones alone and is incomplete. The sample comprises just under 95,000 clones, around 86% of which are singletons, and about 0.33% rests with the top ten. V and J are TRBV6-5 and TRBJ2-7; a weak D match, TRBD2 (5 bases). This receptor was taken from an adult with an advanced solid tumor such as melanoma, head and neck, liver or kidney cancer. The source material was CD4+ or CD8+ T cells sorted from blood, sampled in a trial of the OX40 agonist ivuxolimab. The CDR3: CASRPRGVTYEQYF. CDR3 nucleotide sequence: TGTGCCAGCAGACCCCGGGGAGTCACCTACGAGCAGTACTTC.